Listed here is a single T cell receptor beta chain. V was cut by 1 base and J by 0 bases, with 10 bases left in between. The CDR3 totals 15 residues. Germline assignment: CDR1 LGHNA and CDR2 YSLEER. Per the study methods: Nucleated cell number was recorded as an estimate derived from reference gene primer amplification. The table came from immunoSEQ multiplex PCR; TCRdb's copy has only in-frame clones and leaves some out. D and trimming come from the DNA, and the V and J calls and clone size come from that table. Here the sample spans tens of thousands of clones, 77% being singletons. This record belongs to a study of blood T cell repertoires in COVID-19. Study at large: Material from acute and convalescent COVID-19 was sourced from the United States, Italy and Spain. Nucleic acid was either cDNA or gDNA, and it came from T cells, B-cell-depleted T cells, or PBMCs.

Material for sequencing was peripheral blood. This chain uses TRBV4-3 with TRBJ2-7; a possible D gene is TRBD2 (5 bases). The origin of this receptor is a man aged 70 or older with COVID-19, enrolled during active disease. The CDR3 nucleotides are TGCGCCAGCAGCCAAGCTTATCTAGCCTCCTACGAGCAGTACTTC. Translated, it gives CASSQAYLASYEQYF.